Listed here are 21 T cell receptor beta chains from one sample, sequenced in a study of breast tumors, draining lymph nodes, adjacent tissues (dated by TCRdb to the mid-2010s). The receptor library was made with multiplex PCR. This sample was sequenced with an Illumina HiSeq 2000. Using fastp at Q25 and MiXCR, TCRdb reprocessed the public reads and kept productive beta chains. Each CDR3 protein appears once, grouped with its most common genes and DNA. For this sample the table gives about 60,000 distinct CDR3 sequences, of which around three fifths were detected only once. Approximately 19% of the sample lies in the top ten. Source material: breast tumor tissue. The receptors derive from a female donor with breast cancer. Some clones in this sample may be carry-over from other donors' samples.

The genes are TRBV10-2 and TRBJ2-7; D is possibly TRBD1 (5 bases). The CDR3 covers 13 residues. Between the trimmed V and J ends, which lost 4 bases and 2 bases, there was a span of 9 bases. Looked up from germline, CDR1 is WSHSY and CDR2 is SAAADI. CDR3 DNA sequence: TGCGCCAGCAGTGTCACAGGAGCCTACGAGCAGTACTTC. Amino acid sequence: CASSVTGAYEQYF.

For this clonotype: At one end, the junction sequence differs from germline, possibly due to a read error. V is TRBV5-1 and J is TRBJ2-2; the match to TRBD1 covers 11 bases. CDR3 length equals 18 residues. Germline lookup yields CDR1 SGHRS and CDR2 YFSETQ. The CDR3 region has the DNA TGTGCCAGCAGCTTGGAATTTTTGGGACAGGGGGAGGTCGGGGAGCTGTTTTTT. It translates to CASSLEFLGQGEVGELFF.

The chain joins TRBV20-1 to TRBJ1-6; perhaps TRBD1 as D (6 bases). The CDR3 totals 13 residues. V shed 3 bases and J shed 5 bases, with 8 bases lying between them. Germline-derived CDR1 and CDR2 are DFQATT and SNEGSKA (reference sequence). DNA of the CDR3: TGCAGTGCTAGTAACAGGGATAATTCACCCCTCCACTTT. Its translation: CSASNRDNSPLHF.

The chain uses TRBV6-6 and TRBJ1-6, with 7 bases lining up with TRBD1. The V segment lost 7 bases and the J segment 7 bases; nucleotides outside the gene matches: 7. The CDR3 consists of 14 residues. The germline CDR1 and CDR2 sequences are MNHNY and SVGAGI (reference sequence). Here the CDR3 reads CASTLTGRNSPLHF. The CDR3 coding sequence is TGTGCCAGCACCTTGACAGGGCGGAATTCACCCCTCCACTTT.

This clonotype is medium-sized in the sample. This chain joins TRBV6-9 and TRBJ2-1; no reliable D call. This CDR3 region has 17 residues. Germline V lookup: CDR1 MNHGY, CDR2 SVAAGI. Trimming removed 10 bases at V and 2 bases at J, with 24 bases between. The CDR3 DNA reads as TGTGCCACGCTCACGGGTGCAAATTTGAGCCCCTACAATGAGCAGTTCTTC. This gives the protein CATLTGANLSPYNEQFF.

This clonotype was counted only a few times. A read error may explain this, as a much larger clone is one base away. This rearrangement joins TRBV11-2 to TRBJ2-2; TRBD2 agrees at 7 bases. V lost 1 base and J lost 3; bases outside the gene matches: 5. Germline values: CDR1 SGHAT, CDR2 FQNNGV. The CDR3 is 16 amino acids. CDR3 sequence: CASSLGGGTYTGELFF. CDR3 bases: TGTGCCAGCAGCTTAGGGGGAGGGACGTACACCGGGGAGCTGTTTTTT.

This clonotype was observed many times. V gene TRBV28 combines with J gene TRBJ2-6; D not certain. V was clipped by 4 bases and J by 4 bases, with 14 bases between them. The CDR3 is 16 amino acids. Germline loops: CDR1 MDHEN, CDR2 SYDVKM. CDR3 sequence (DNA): TGTGCCAGCAGTTCCGCGTCGGATGGGGGGGCCAACGTCCTGACTTTC. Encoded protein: CASSSASDGGANVLTF.

As DNA, the CDR3 is TGCGCCAGCAGCTTAAGGGGAGACTACGAGCAGTACTTC. Amino acids: CASSLRGDYEQYF. The chain uses TRBV5-1 and TRBJ2-7; D may correspond to TRBD1 or TRBD2 (5 bases each). Trimming took off 2 bases at V and 3 bases at J, with 9 bases between the two ends. CDR3 length: 13 amino acids. CDR1 and CDR2 (germline): SGHRS, YFSETQ.

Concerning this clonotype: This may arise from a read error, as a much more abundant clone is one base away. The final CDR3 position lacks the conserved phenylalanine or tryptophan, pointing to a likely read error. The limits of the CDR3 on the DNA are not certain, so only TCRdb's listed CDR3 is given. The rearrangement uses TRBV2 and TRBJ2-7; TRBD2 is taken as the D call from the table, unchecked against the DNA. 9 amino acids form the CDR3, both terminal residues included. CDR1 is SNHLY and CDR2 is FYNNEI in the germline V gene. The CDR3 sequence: CVSSPGLAG.

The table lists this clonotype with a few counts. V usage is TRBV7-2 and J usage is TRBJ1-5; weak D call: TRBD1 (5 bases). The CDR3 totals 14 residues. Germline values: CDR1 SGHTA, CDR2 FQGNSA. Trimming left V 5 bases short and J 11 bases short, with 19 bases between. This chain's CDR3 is CASSPVGGRKTQHF. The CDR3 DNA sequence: TGTGCCAGCAGCCCCGTGGGGGGGAGGAAGACCCAGCATTTT.

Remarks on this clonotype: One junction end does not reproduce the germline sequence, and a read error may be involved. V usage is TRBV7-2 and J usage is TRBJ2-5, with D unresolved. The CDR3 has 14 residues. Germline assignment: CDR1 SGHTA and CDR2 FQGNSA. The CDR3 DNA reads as TGTGCCAGCACCCAGTACCGAGTTCAAGAAGCCCAGTCCTTC. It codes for CASTQYRVQEAQSF. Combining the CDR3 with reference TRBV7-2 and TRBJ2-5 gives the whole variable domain GAGVSQSPSNKVTEKGKDVELRCDPISGHTALYWYRQSLGQGLEFLIYFQGNSAPDKSGLPSDRFSAERTGGSVSTLTIQRTQQEDSAVYLCASTQYRVQEAQSFGPGTRLLVL.

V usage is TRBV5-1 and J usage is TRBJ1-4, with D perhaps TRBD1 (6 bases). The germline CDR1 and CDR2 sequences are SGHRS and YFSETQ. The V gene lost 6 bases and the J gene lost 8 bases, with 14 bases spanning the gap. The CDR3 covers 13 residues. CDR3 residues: CASKDQGREKLFF. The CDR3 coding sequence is TGCGCCAGCAAGGACCAGGGGAGGGAAAAACTGTTTTTT.

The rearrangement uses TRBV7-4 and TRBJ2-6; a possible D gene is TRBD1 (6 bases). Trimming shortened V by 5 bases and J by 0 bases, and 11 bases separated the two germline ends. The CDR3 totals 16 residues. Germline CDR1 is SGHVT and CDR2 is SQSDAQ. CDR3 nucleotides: TGTGCCAGCAGCAAGGACAGCGACTCTGGGGCCAACGTCCTGACTTTC. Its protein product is CASSKDSDSGANVLTF.

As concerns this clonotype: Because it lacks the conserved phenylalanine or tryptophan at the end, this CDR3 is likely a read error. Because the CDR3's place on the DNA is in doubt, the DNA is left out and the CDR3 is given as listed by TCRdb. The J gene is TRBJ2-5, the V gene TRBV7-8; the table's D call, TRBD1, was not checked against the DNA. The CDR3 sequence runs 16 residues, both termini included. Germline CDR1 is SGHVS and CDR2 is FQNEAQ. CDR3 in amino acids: CASSFTGTGNGYTFGS.

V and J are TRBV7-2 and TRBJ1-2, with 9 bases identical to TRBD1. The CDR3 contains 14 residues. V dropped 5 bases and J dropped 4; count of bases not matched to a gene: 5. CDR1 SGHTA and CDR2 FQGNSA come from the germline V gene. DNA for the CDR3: TGTGCCAGCAGCGAGGGACAGGGCATCTATGGCTACACCTTC. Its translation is CASSEGQGIYGYTF.

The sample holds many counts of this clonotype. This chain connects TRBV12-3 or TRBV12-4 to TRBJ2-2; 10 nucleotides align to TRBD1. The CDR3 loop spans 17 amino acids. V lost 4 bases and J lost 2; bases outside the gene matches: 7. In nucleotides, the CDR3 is TGTGCCAGCAGTTCTCGAGACAGGGGGCTCAACACCGGGGAGCTGTTTTTT. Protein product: CASSSRDRGLNTGELFF.

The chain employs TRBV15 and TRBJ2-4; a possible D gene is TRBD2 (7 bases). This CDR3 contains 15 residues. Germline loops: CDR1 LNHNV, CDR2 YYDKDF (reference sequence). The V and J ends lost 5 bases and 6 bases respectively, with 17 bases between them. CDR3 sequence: CATSPQGGEGNIQYF. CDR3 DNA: TGTGCCACCAGCCCCCAAGGGGGGGAAGGAAACATTCAGTACTTC.

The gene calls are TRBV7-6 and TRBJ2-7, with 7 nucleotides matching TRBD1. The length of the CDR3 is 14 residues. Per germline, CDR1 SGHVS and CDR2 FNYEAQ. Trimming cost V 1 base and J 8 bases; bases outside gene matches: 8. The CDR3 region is CASSLGGTVPQQYF. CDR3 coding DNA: TGTGCCAGCAGCTTAGGGGGGACAGTCCCCCAGCAGTACTTC.

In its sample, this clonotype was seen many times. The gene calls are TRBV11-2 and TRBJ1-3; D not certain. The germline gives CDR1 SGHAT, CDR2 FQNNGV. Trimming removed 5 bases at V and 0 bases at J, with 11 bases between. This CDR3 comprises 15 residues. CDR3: CASSPYRYSGNTIYF. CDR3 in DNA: TGTGCCAGCAGCCCCTATCGATACTCTGGAAACACCATATATTTT. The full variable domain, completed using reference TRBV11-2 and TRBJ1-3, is EAGVAQSPRYKIIEKRQSVAFWCNPISGHATLYWYQQILGQGPKLLIQFQNNGVVDDSQLPKDRFSAERLKGVDSTLKIQPAKLEDSAVYLCASSPYRYSGNTIYFGEGSWLTVV.

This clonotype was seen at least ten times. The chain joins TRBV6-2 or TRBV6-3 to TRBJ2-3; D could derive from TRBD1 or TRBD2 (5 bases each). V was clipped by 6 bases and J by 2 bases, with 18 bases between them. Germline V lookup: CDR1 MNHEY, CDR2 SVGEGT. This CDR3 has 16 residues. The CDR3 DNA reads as TGTGCCAGCAGCAAAATAGCAGGTGGGACCACAGATACGCAGTATTTT. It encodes CASSKIAGGTTDTQYF.

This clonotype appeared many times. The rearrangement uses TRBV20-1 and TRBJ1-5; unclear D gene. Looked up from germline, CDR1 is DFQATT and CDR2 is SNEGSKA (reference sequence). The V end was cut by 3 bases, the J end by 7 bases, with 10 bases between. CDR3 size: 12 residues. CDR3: CSASELNQPQHF. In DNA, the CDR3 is TGCAGTGCTAGCGAGCTAAACCAGCCCCAGCATTTT.